These T cell receptor beta chains were read from a single sample in a study of T cell repertoires in cytomegalovirus infection. Their antigen targets remain unknown. One entry per CDR3 protein results from TCRdb running MiXCR on the reads. This table has 700,000 to 900,000 distinct CDR3 sequences, just under 30% appearing once. This material consisted of cultured CD8+ T cells from PBMCs, taken from culture after CMV antigen stimulation. The receptor source for this set is a human donor in good health (CMV status not recorded). Some clones in this sample may be carry-over from other donors' samples. Each CDR3 is given without its conserved first and last residue. Fields, in order: J gene, V gene, CDR3 protein.

TRBJ2-3 TRBV20-1 SARLGITDTQY
TRBJ2-1 TRBV6-5 ASSPPYGTRINEQF
TRBJ2-4 TRBV20-1 SANDLTSGGLAKNIQY
TRBJ2-3 TRBV27 ASSNFGTQY
TRBJ2-1 TRBV7-9 ASLEGLSYNEQF
TRBJ1-1 TRBV7-6 ASSQLADNTEAF
TRBJ2-1 TRBV5-1 ASSDPRGGDEQF
TRBJ1-5 TRBV7-6 ASSLEGQYSNQPQH
TRBJ2-1 TRBV7-3 ASSFYPRDRPHNEQF
TRBJ2-2 TRBV7-6 ASSSRTGWSGELF
TRBJ2-4 TRBV25-1 ASSERSLQQNIQY
TRBJ2-2 TRBV6-6 ASSYNPTTTGELF
TRBJ2-6 TRBV5-5 ASSLIPQTGFGANVLT
TRBJ1-1 TRBV12-3/TRBV12-4 ASSFGGLNTEAF
TRBJ2-1 TRBV4-1 ASSQDHGANYNEQF
TRBJ1-3 TRBV25-1 ASSEFFMAGPTAGNTIY
TRBJ1-1 TRBV28 ASIYPYGGNTEAF
TRBJ1-2 TRBV29-1 SVDTGRDGYT
TRBJ2-5 TRBV3-1 ASSQDLMVAGTQETQY
TRBJ2-5 TRBV7-2 ASSLGRMQETQY
TRBJ2-3 TRBV7-6 ASSLGPDRDFTDTQY
TRBJ1-4 TRBV7-9 ASRSTGTDNEKLF
TRBJ2-3 TRBV10-3 AISEDRLSDTQY
TRBJ1-1 TRBV6-6 ASISFRVGTEAF
TRBJ2-5 TRBV2 ASLFGGRRHQETQY
TRBJ2-1 TRBV9 ASTRGTSYNEQF
TRBJ2-3 TRBV27 ASSPEQGVTDTQY
TRBJ2-1 TRBV7-7 ASSALGTDLGYNEQF
TRBJ2-1 TRBV6-5 ASSLASTSYNEQF
TRBJ2-2 TRBV2 ASSFRQGNTGELF
TRBJ1-1 TRBV7-9 ASSPGTGVDTEAF
TRBJ1-5 TRBV6-5 ASSTGISNQPQH
TRBJ2-3 TRBV5-4 ASSSRDRGNADTQY
TRBJ1-5 TRBV20-1 SASNRALGNQPQH
TRBJ2-3 TRBV6-6 ASSYLGTGSPDTQY
TRBJ2-7 TRBV19 ASSVASGGMNEQY